This is a list of T cell receptor beta chains from one sample in a study of vaccination effects on CD4 cells after COVID-19. No antigen is known for these receptors. The protocol was immunoSEQ multiplex PCR, while the TCRdb copy is restricted to in-frame clones and leaves out a portion. The sample shows 30,000 to 35,000 clones, around 72% of them seen only once. Sequencing used CD4+ T cells from PBMCs cultured without peptide, obtained after COVID-19 vaccination. These receptors were taken from a human donor who had a prior SARS-CoV-2 infection. The CDR3 runs from the conserved cysteine through the conserved F or W. D genes are given only for firm matches. Clone size is shown for a subset of rows, as once, few, many or a class of expanded clone.

d_call	v_call	clone_size	j_call	cdr3_nt	cdr3_aa
TRBD2	TRBV29-1	NA	TRBJ2-3	TGCAGCGCTAGACTAGCGGGAGTGTCAGATACGCAGTATTTT	CSARLAGVSDTQYF
NA	TRBV5-1	NA	TRBJ2-1	TGCGCCAGCAGCTTGGGGGGGATCCACAATGAGCAGTTCTTC	CASSLGGIHNEQFF
TRBD2	TRBV7-9	NA	TRBJ2-2	TGTGCCAGCAGCGCTGGACTAGCGCCAACCGGGGAGCTGTTTTTT	CASSAGLAPTGELFF
NA	TRBV2	few	TRBJ1-1	TGTGCCAGCAAGTTGGGCAGGGGCGACACTGAAGCTTTCTTT	CASKLGRGDTEAFF
TRBD2	TRBV28	few	TRBJ2-1	TGTGCCAGCTCCAACCCTGTGGGACTACCCTCCTACAATGAGCAGTTCTTC	CASSNPVGLPSYNEQFF
TRBD1	TRBV7-9	NA	TRBJ2-7	TGTGCCAGCAGCGCGGACAGGGGGCGCCAAGACGAGCAGTACTTC	CASSADRGRQDEQYF
TRBD1	TRBV5-1	NA	TRBJ1-2	TGCGCCAGCAGCTTGGGCTCAACAGGGGTTTACTATGGCTACACCTTC	CASSLGSTGVYYGYTF
TRBD2	TRBV7-2	NA	TRBJ2-7	TGTGCCAGCAGTCGGGGGGGGCGATACGAGCAGTACTTC	CASSRGGRYEQYF
NA	TRBV2	NA	TRBJ2-7	TGTGCCAGCAGACCTACTAGCTACGAGCAGTACTTC	CASRPTSYEQYF
NA	TRBV5-1	once	TRBJ1-2	TGCGCCAGCAGCTTGGGAGTGTTTTTGGAGGACTATGGCTACACCTTC	CASSLGVFLEDYGYTF
NA	TRBV15	NA	TRBJ2-1	TGTGCCACCAGCCGCCCCCACAATGAGCAGTTCTTC	CATSRPHNEQFF
TRBD2	TRBV7-2	NA	TRBJ2-7	TGTGCCAGCAGCTCCCTAGCGGGGGCCTACGAGCAGTACTTC	CASSSLAGAYEQYF
NA	TRBV9	NA	TRBJ1-6	TGTGCCAGCAGCGTAGACCCTAGCCCCTCACCCCTCCACTTT	CASSVDPSPSPLHF
NA	TRBV2	NA	TRBJ1-1	TGTGCCAGCACCAGATATGGGGCTGGGAACACTGAAGCTTTCTTT	CASTRYGAGNTEAFF
NA	TRBV4-1	NA	TRBJ1-4	TGCGCCAGCAGTATGACCCGCGGGGAAAAACTGTTTTTT	CASSMTRGEKLFF
TRBD2	TRBV6-1	NA	TRBJ2-3	TGTGCCAGCAGTGCCAGACTAGCGGCGAGCACAGATACGCAGTATTTT	CASSARLAASTDTQYF
TRBD1	TRBV5-1	NA	TRBJ2-7	TGCGCCAGCAGACCTACAGGGGTGGGAGAGCAGTACTTC	CASRPTGVGEQYF
TRBD2	TRBV2	NA	TRBJ2-1	TGTGCCAGCAGCCCTCAACTAGCGGGGGGGATCGATGAGCAGTTCTTC	CASSPQLAGGIDEQFF
NA	TRBV18	once	TRBJ2-3	TGTGCCAGCTCACACAACAGGGCGCCAGATACGCAGTATTTT	CASSHNRAPDTQYF
TRBD1	TRBV19	NA	TRBJ1-5	TGTGCCAGTAGCCCTTTCGGGACAGGGAGTTTTCAGCCCCAGCATTTT	CASSPFGTGSFQPQHF